This T cell receptor (beta chain) was found in a study of T cell repertoires in cytomegalovirus infection. Overall study: An indication of both CMV infection and matching HLA type came from public TCR beta signatures. Findings and caveats of the study: Identification of carriers of CMV plus the relevant HLA was performed using cumulative public TCR beta family frequency.

With respect to this clonotype: What it binds is not known.

Each CDR3 protein gets one entry after TCRdb re-called the reads with MiXCR. The sample yields about 700,000 distinct CDR3 sequences, about 33% seen once. The CDR3 has 13 amino acids. V lost 6 bases and J lost 1, with 9 bases in between. This sample comprised cultured PBMCs, obtained from culture after CMV antigen stimulation. V is TRBV12-3 or TRBV12-4 and J is TRBJ2-5; TRBD1 is a possible D gene (6 bases). The TCR sequence derives from a human donor in good health (CMV status not recorded). Some clones in this sample may be carry-over from other donors' samples. The CDR3 region has the DNA TGTGCCAGCAGAGAACAGGGCCAAGAGACCCAGTACTTC. It codes for CASREQGQETQYF.